The sample holds one count of the clone carrying this TCR beta chain. This sample is part of a study of blood T cell repertoires in COVID-19. On the study more broadly: Spain, Italy and the United States supplied samples that represented acute and convalescent COVID-19.

Under the authors' procedure: How many nucleated cells were present was estimated from reference gene primer amplification. Sequenced by immunoSEQ multiplex PCR; TCRdb stores in-frame clones only, minus some. That table supplies the V and J calls and clone size; D and trimming were determined from the DNA. The table includes 250,000 to 350,000 clones, more than 65% detected once. The sequencing sample was made of peripheral blood. This clonotype was sampled from a person aged 70 to 80 with COVID-19, enrolled during active disease.

CDR3 residues: CASSDSRTEKLSGANVLTF. DNA for the CDR3: TGTGCCAGCAGTGACAGTAGGACAGAAAAACTCTCTGGGGCCAACGTCCTGACTTTC. The rearrangement links TRBV2 to TRBJ2-6; D is perhaps TRBD1 (6 bases). The CDR3 is 19 amino acids. Germline-derived CDR1 and CDR2 are SNHLY and FYNNEI. V lost 3 bases, J lost 0 bases, and 18 bases lay in between.